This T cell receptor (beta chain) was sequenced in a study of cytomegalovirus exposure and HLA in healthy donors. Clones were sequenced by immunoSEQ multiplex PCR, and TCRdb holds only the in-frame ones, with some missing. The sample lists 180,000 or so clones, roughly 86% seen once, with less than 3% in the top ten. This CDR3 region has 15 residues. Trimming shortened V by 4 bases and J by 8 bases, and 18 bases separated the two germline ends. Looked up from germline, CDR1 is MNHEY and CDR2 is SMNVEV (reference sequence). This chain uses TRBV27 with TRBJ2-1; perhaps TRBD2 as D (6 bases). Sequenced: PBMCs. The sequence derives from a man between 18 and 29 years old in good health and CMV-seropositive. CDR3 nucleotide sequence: TGTGCCAGCAGTTCATTGGCGGGAATTATAGATGAGCAGTTCTTC. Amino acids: CASSSLAGIIDEQFF.